The present TCR beta chain was sequenced within a study of early T cells in non-severe SARS-CoV-2 infection. Study as a whole: With bulk RNA from unsorted whole blood as input, sequencing yielded unpaired chains. The study's findings and limits: Anti-spike CD8 responses were favored by VDJdb matching, which missed private and CD4 specificities.

The CDR3 is 13 residues long. V lost 0 bases and J lost 5; bases outside the gene matches: 2. Per germline, CDR1 SGHDT and CDR2 YYEEEE. About this clonotype itself: The antigen is unknown.

Each single cDNA molecule received a unique molecular identifier. TCRdb recomputed calls from the 5' RACE reads with MiXCR, one row per CDR3 protein. This table holds 100,000 to 140,000 distinct CDR3 sequences, 11% found once. The V gene is TRBV5-6, the J gene TRBJ2-7; 7 bases are shared with TRBD2. Material for sequencing was whole blood. The source of this sequence is an adult who was a healthcare worker with PCR-confirmed SARS-CoV-2 infection or an uninfected control (not recorded which). CDR3 coding DNA: TGTGCCAGCAGCTTGGGACTAGCCAACGAGCAGTACTTC. Translation: CASSLGLANEQYF.